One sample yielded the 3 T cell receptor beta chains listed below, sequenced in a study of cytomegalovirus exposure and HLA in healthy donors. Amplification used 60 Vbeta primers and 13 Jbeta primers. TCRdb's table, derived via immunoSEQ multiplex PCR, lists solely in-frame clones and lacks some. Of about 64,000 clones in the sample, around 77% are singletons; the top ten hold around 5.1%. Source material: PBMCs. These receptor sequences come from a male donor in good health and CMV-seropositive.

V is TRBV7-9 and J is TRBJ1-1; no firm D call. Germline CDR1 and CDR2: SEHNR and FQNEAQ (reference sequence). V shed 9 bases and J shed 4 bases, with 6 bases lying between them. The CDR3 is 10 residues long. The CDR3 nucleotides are TGTGCCAGTTCAGGCACTGAAGCTTTCTTT. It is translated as CASSGTEAFF.

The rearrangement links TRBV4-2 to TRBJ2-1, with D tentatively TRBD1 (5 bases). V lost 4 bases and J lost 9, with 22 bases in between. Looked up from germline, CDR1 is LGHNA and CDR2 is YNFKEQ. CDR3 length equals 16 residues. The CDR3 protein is CASSPGHLRVLREQFF. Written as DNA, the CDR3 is TGTGCCAGCAGCCCAGGGCATCTTCGGGTCCTGCGTGAGCAGTTCTTC.

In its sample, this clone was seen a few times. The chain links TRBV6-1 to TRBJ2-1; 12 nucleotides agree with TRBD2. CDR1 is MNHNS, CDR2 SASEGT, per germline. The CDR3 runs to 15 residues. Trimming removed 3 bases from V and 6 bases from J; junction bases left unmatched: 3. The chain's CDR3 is CASSELAGGPNEQFF. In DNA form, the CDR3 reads TGTGCCAGCAGTGAGCTAGCGGGGGGGCCCAATGAGCAGTTCTTC.